This T cell receptor (beta chain) is from a study of shared clonotypes between healthy human individuals. Libraries were prepared by immunoSEQ multiplex PCR; TCRdb keeps only in-frame clonotypes and omits some of them. The repertoire holds millions of clones, with 90% to 95% as singletons. Each sample came from a Caucasian adult donor living in Nashville, Tennessee. Sequences were obtained from naive CD4+ T cells sorted from blood. This sample's subset: CD45RA+ positively selected. This clonotype was sampled from a man aged 18 to 29 in good health.

CDR3 in amino acids: CASSETWGGTEAFF. The CDR3, as DNA: TGCGCCAGCAGTGAGACTTGGGGAGGGACTGAAGCTTTCTTT. The genes are TRBV10-1 and TRBJ1-1; D is unresolved. The CDR3 loop spans 14 amino acids. Germline CDR1 is WNHNN and CDR2 is SYGVQD (reference sequence). Trimming shortened V by 2 bases and J by 5 bases, and 12 bases separated the two germline ends.